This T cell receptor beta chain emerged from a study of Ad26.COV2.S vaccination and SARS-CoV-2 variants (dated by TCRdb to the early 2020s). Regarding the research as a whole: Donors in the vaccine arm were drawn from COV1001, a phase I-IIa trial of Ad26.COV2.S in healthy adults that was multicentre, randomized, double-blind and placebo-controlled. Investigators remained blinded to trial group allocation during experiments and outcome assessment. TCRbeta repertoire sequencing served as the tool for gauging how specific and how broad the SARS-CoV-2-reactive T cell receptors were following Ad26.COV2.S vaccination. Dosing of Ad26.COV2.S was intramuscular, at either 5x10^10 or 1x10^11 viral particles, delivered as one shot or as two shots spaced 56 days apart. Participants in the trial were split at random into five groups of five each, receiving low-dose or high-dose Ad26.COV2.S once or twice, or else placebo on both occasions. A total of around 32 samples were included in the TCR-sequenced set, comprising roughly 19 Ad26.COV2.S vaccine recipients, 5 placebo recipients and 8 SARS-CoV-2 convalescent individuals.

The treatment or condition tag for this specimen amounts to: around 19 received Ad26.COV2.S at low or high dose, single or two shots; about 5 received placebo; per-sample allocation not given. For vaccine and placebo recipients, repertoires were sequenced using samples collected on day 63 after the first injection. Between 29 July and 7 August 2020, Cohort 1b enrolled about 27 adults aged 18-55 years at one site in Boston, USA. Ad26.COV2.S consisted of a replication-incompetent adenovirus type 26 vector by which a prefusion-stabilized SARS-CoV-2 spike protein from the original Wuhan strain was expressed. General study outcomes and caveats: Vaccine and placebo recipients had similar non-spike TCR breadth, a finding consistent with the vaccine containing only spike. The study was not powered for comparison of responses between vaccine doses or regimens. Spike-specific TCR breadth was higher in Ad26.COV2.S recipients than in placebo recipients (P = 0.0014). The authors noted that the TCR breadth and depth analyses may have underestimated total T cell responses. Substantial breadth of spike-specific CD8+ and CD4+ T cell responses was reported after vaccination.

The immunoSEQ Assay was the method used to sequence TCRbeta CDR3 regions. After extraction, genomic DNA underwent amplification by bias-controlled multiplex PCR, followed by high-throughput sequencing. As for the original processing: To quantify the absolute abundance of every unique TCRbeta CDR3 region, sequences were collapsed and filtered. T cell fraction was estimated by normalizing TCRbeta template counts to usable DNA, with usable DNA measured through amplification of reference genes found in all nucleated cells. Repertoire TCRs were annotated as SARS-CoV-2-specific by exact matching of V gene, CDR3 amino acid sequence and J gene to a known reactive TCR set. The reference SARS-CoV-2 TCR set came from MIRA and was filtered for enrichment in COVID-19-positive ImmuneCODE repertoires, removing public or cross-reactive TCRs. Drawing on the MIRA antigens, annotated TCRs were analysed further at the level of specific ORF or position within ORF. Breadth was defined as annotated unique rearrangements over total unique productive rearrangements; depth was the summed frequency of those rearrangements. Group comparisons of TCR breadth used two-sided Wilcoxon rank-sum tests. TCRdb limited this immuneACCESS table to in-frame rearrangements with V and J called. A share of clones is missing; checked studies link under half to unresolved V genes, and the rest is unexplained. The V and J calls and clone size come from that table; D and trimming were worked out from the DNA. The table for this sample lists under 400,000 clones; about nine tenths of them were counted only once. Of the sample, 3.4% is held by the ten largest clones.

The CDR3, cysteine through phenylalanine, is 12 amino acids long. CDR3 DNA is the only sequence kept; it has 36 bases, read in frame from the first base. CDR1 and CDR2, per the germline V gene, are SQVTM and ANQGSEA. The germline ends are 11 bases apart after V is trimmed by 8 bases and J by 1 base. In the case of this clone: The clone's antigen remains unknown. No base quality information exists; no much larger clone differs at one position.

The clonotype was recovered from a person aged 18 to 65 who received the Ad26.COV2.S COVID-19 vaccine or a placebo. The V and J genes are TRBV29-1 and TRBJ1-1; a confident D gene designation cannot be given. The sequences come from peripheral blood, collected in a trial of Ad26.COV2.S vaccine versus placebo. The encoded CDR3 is CSLSRGNTEAFF. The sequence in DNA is TGCAGCCTCAGTCGGGGGAACACTGAAGCTTTCTTT.